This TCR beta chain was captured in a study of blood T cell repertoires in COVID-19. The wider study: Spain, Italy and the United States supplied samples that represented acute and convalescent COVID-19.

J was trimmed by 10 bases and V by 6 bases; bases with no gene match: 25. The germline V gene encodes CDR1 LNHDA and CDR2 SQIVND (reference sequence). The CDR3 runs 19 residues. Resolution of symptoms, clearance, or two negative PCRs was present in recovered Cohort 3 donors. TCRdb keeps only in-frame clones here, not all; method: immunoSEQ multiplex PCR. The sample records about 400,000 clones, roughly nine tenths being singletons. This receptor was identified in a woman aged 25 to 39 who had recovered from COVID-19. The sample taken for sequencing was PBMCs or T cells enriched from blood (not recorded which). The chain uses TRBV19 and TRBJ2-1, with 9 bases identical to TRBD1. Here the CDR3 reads CASRSHRGLGGKLQYEQFF. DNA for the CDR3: TGTGCCAGTAGATCTCACAGGGGGCTCGGGGGGAAATTACAATACGAGCAGTTCTTC.